This is a list of T cell receptor beta chains from one sample in a study of cytotoxic CD8 clonotypes in ibrutinib-treated CLL. Sequencing was performed with immunoSEQ multiplex PCR; in TCRdb, only in-frame clones are kept and a portion is missing. The sample shows nearly 50,000 clones, about 57% of them seen only once. The material sequenced was PBMCs, taken after 24 months of ibrutinib treatment. Receptor source: a human donor with chronic lymphocytic leukemia. CDR3s include the opening cysteine and the closing phenylalanine or tryptophan. D genes are given only for firm matches. A clone size is listed for some rows: how often the clone was seen (once, few, many), or a class if it is expanded.

clone size,D gene,CDR3 length,V gene,J gene,CDR3 protein,CDR3 DNA
once,-,17,TRBV4-1,TRBJ2-1,CASSQVFRAAPYNEQFF,TGCGCCAGCAGCCAAGTCTTTCGGGCTGCCCCCTACAATGAGCAGTTCTTC
-,-,11,TRBV7-7,TRBJ2-7,CASSSGTREYF,TGTGCCAGCAGCTCCGGGACTCGGGAGTACTTC
-,-,14,TRBV6-4,TRBJ1-3,CASSDSGSGNTIYF,TGTGCCAGCAGTGACTCAGGGTCCGGAAACACCATATATTTT
-,-,12,TRBV29-1,TRBJ2-5,CSVAASQETQYF,TGCAGCGTTGCGGCCAGCCAAGAGACCCAGTACTTC
medium-sized,-,18,TRBV5-6,TRBJ2-3,CASSTWGWAPEGPDTQYF,TGTGCCAGCAGCACTTGGGGATGGGCTCCGGAGGGCCCAGATACGCAGTATTTT
once,-,13,TRBV6-1,TRBJ2-7,CASSETQGREQYF,TGTGCCAGCAGTGAAACCCAGGGGCGCGAGCAGTACTTC
few,-,13,TRBV5-6,TRBJ2-7,CASSFGFSYEQYF,TGTGCCAGCAGCTTCGGCTTTTCCTACGAGCAGTACTTC
few,TRBD1,15,TRBV6-1,TRBJ1-5,CASSPGQGQNQPQHF,TGTGCCAGCAGCCCGGGACAGGGCCAAAATCAGCCCCAGCATTTT
-,TRBD1,18,TRBV10-1,TRBJ2-7,CASTTPPGQVSRVAEQYF,TGCGCCAGCACGACCCCACCGGGACAGGTCTCGAGGGTAGCCGAGCAGTACTTC
few,TRBD1,14,TRBV29-1,TRBJ2-5,CSAILQGAGETQYF,TGCAGCGCCATCCTACAGGGGGCAGGGGAGACCCAGTACTTC
-,-,14,TRBV6-4,TRBJ2-7,CASSESAVSYEQYF,TGTGCCAGCAGTGAATCCGCAGTCTCCTACGAGCAGTACTTC
-,TRBD2,16,TRBV27,TRBJ2-3,CASSPAGGGWGDTQYF,TGTGCCAGCAGTCCCGCGGGGGGCGGTTGGGGAGATACGCAGTATTTT
-,-,13,TRBV6-1,TRBJ1-1,CASRVGANTEAFF,TGTGCCAGCAGGGTCGGGGCGAACACTGAAGCTTTCTTT
few,-,15,TRBV19,TRBJ2-7,CASSTAPGRSYEQYF,TGTGCCAGTAGTACCGCTCCAGGCCGTTCCTACGAGCAGTACTTC
few,-,15,TRBV6-6,TRBJ1-5,CASSYLGSGNQPQHF,TGTGCCAGCAGTTACCTGGGGTCTGGCAATCAGCCCCAGCATTTT
-,-,14,TRBV19,TRBJ1-5,CASSISGGNQPQHF,TGTGCCAGTAGTATATCAGGGGGCAATCAGCCCCAGCATTTT
once,TRBD1,14,TRBV18,TRBJ1-2,CASSPPGQGYGYTF,TGTGCCAGCTCACCACCGGGACAGGGCTATGGCTACACCTTC
-,TRBD1,15,TRBV11-2,TRBJ1-4,CASTRARGLNEKLFF,TGTGCCAGCACCCGAGCTAGGGGGCTTAATGAAAAACTGTTTTTT
-,-,13,TRBV29-1,TRBJ2-2,CSGSGSYTGELFF,TGCAGCGGCTCGGGATCCTACACCGGGGAGCTGTTTTTT
few,TRBD1,15,TRBV2,TRBJ1-5,CASSPGTGTVQPQHF,TGTGCCAGCAGCCCCGGGACAGGGACTGTTCAGCCCCAGCATTTT
-,TRBD2,16,TRBV4-1,TRBJ2-3,CASSARTSDYVDTQYF,TGCGCCAGCAGCGCTAGGACTAGCGACTACGTAGATACGCAGTATTTT
-,-,13,TRBV28,TRBJ1-6,CASRWQGSSPLHF,TGTGCCAGCCGGTGGCAGGGGAGTTCACCCCTCCACTTT
-,TRBD2,15,TRBV10-2,TRBJ2-3,CASSSGTSGGDTQYF,TGCGCCAGCAGCTCCGGGACTAGCGGGGGAGATACGCAGTATTTT
-,-,13,TRBV6-6,TRBJ2-6,CASSYSGANVLTF,TGTGCCAGCAGTTACTCTGGGGCCAACGTCCTGACTTTC
few,TRBD1,15,TRBV6-5,TRBJ1-5,CASSGRQGAGQPQHF,TGTGCCAGCAGTGGGCGACAGGGGGCGGGTCAGCCCCAGCATTTT
once,-,13,TRBV6-5,TRBJ1-2,CATSQGGDYGYTF,TGTGCCACTTCACAGGGCGGAGACTATGGCTACACCTTC
-,-,15,TRBV5-1,TRBJ2-1,CASSLGGEPYNEQFF,TGCGCCAGCAGCTTGGGTGGGGAACCCTACAATGAGCAGTTCTTC
few,-,16,TRBV6-1,TRBJ2-7,CASSEVLTGDLSWQYF,TGTGCCAGCAGTGAAGTATTAACAGGCGACCTTTCTTGGCAGTACTTC
-,-,17,TRBV2,TRBJ1-5,CASHGGEQASPPKPQHF,TGTGCCAGCCACGGGGGGGAACAGGCCTCCCCCCCCAAGCCCCAGCATTTT
-,-,14,TRBV6-1,TRBJ2-7,CASWAAETNYEQYF,TGTGCCAGCTGGGCGGCCGAGACGAACTACGAGCAGTACTTC
-,TRBD2,13,TRBV29-1,TRBJ2-7,CSASAGGAYEQYF,TGCAGCGCGTCAGCGGGGGGCGCCTACGAGCAGTACTTC
-,-,15,TRBV14,TRBJ2-1,CASSREHFSYNEQFF,TGTGCCAGCAGCCGGGAGCATTTCTCCTACAATGAGCAGTTCTTC
-,TRBD1,14,TRBV5-1,TRBJ2-5,CASSLVGTAETQYF,TGCGCCAGCAGCTTGGTAGGGACAGCAGAGACCCAGTACTTC
few,TRBD1,15,TRBV5-1,TRBJ2-5,CASSSTGTAQETQYF,TGCGCCAGCAGCTCAACCGGGACAGCCCAAGAGACCCAGTACTTC
few,-,12,TRBV27,TRBJ2-2,CATRGMPGELFF,TGTGCCACCCGGGGGATGCCCGGGGAGCTGTTTTTT
-,-,14,TRBV5-6,TRBJ2-5,CASSLAGVLETQYF,TGTGCCAGCAGCTTGGCGGGGGTACTCGAGACCCAGTACTTC
-,TRBD1,14,TRBV9,TRBJ1-1,CASSVALQGTEAFF,TGTGCCAGCAGCGTAGCCCTACAGGGGACTGAAGCTTTCTTT
-,-,14,TRBV7-9,TRBJ1-1,CASSFVGLNTEAFF,TGTGCCAGCAGCTTCGTAGGACTGAACACTGAAGCTTTCTTT
-,TRBD1,17,TRBV10-2,TRBJ2-6,CASSSGTGDSGANVLTF,TGCGCCAGCAGCTCCGGGACAGGGGACTCTGGGGCCAACGTCCTGACTTTC
once,-,15,TRBV4-1,TRBJ2-1,CASSQVSGSYNEQFF,TGCGCCAGCAGCCAAGTGTCGGGCAGCTACAATGAGCAGTTCTTC
few,TRBD2,13,TRBV2,TRBJ2-7,CASRGLAGSEQYF,TGTGCCAGCAGGGGACTAGCGGGGAGCGAGCAGTACTTC
-,-,14,TRBV7-6,TRBJ1-1,CASSLGSGWGEAFF,TGTGCCAGCAGCTTAGGATCAGGGTGGGGTGAAGCTTTCTTT
-,-,14,TRBV7-6,TRBJ2-5,CASSLGSGAETQYF,TGTGCCAGCAGCTTAGGGTCAGGGGCCGAGACCCAGTACTTC
-,-,17,TRBV11-2,TRBJ2-5,CASSRRAQGIWQETQYF,TGTGCCAGCAGCCGAAGGGCCCAGGGTATCTGGCAAGAGACCCAGTACTTC
-,-,14,TRBV27,TRBJ2-7,CASSLAAGDGEQYF,TGTGCCAGCAGTTTAGCGGCAGGGGATGGCGAGCAGTACTTC
-,-,18,TRBV5-5,TRBJ1-6,CASSTGTATSSYNSPLHF,TGTGCCAGCAGCACCGGGACTGCTACTAGCTCCTATAATTCACCCCTCCACTTT
-,-,16,TRBV9,TRBJ2-5,CASSVGSNRVGETQYF,TGTGCCAGCAGCGTAGGATCTAACCGGGTTGGGGAGACCCAGTACTTC
few,-,19,TRBV21-1,TRBJ2-1,CASSKEFKGEGQGYNEQFF,TGTGCCAGCAGCAAAGAATTCAAAGGCGAAGGACAGGGGTACAATGAGCAGTTCTTC
-,TRBD1,14,TRBV5-1,TRBJ1-6,CASSEGQGDSPLHF,TGCGCCAGCAGCGAGGGACAGGGAGATTCACCCCTCCACTTT
many,-,13,TRBV2,TRBJ2-2,CASNIAVTGELFF,TGTGCCAGCAATATTGCCGTTACCGGGGAGCTGTTTTTT
-,TRBD1,15,TRBV5-1,TRBJ2-2,CASSLAGGDTGELFF,TGCGCCAGCAGCTTGGCAGGGGGCGACACCGGGGAGCTGTTTTTT
few,TRBD1,13,TRBV6-5,TRBJ1-2,CASTQDRVYGYTF,TGTGCCAGCACCCAGGACAGGGTCTATGGCTACACCTTC
-,-,14,TRBV11-2,TRBJ2-7,CASSLVRRSYEQYF,TGTGCCAGCAGCTTAGTCCGGCGGTCCTACGAGCAGTACTTC